This TCR beta chain is drawn from a study of control samples from healthy donors and cancer patients. The CDR3 covers 14 residues. Per germline, CDR1 SGHAT and CDR2 FQNNGV. Losses at the gene ends were 4 bases for V and 8 bases for J; bases not matched to a gene: 9. The data were produced by immunoSEQ multiplex PCR, yet TCRdb's version contains in-frame clones alone and is incomplete. The sample records over 100,000 clones, more than 80% being singletons. Sequenced sample: blood. The J gene is TRBJ1-2, the V gene TRBV11-2, with TRBD1 matching 8 bases. The TCR sequence derives from a man in his forties in good health. Here the CDR3 reads CASSSTQGARGYTF. CDR3 coding DNA: TGTGCCAGCAGCTCCACCCAGGGGGCGAGGGGCTACACCTTC.